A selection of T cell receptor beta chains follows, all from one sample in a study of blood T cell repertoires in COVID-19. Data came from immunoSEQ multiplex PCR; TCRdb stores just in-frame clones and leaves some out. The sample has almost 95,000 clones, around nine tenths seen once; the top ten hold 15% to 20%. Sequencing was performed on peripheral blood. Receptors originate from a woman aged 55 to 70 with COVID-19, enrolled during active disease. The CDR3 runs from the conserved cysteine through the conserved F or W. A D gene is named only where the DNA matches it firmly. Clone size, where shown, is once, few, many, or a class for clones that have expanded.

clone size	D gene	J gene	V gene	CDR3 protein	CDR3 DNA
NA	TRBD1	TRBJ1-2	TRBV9	CASSTSTGINGYTF	TGTGCCAGCAGCACATCGACAGGGATCAATGGCTACACCTTC
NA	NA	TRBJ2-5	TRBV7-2	CASSLGSGQETQYF	TGTGCCAGCAGCTTAGGGAGCGGACAAGAGACCCAGTACTTC
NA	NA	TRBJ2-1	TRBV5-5	CASSLDDISYNEQFF	TGTGCCAGCAGCTTGGATGACATCTCCTACAATGAGCAGTTCTTC
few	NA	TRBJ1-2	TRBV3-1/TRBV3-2	CASSQARYGYTF	TGTGCCAGCAGCCAAGCTAGGTATGGCTACACCTTC
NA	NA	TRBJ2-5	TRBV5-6	CASSWGLLQETQYF	TGTGCCAGCAGTTGGGGCCTCCTCCAAGAGACCCAGTACTTC
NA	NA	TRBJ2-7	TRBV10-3	CAISEAAHEQYF	TGTGCCATCAGTGAGGCAGCGCACGAGCAGTACTTC
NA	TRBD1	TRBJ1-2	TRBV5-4	CASSLFDRGDYGYTF	TGTGCCAGCAGCTTGTTCGACAGGGGGGACTATGGCTACACCTTC
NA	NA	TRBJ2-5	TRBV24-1	CATSRSSSPTQYF	TGTGCCACCAGTCGATCTAGCAGCCCGACCCAGTACTTC
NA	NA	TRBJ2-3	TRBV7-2	CASSLSVRSTDTQYF	TGTGCCAGCAGCTTAAGTGTCCGGAGCACAGATACGCAGTATTTT
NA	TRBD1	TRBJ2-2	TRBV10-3	CAVQFRGRMAGELFF	TGTGCCGTACAATTCAGGGGGCGAATGGCCGGGGAGCTGTTTTTT
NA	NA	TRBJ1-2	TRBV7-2	CASSSSGGRLYTF	NA
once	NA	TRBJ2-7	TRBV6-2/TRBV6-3	CASSYSQGYEQYF	TGTGCCAGCAGTTATAGCCAGGGTTACGAGCAGTACTTC
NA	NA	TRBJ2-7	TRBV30	CAWRARGFDPYEQYF	TGTGCCTGGAGAGCTAGGGGGTTCGACCCCTACGAGCAGTACTTC
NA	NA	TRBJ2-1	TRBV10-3	CAVQDYNEQFF	TGTGCCGTACAGGACTACAATGAGCAGTTCTTC
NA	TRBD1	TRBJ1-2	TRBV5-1	CASSRTGGDYGYTF	TGCGCCAGCAGCAGAACAGGGGGGGACTATGGCTACACCTTC
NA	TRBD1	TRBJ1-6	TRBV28	CASGIQGAYYNSPLHF	TGTGCCAGCGGAATACAGGGGGCATACTATAATTCACCCCTCCACTTT
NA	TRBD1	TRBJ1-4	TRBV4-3	CASSQEGTGGYANEKLFF	TGCGCCAGCAGCCAAGAAGGGACAGGGGGATACGCTAATGAAAAACTGTTTTTT
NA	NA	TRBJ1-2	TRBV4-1	CASSPRGRHQGTF	TGCGCCAGCAGCCCTCGCGGAAGGCACCAGGGCACCTTC
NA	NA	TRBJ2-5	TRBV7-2	CASSRLRHQETQYF	TGTGCCAGCAGCCGGCTGAGGCACCAAGAGACCCAGTACTTC
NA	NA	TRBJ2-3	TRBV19	CASSIDPEGRTQYF	TGTGCCAGTAGTATAGACCCTGAGGGTCGTACGCAGTATTTT
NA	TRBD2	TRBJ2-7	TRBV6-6	CASRPPSGGPHEQYF	TGTGCCAGCAGACCCCCTAGCGGGGGGCCCCACGAGCAGTACTTC
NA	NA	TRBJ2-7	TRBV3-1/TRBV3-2	CASSQEAYEQYF	TGTGCCAGCAGCCAGGAGGCGTACGAGCAGTACTTC
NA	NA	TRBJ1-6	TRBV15	CATSRVRVPLHF	TGTGCCACCAGCAGAGTCCGAGTACCCCTCCACTTT
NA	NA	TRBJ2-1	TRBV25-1	CASSEYRGAQFF	TGTGCCAGCAGTGAATACCGGGGGGCGCAGTTCTTC
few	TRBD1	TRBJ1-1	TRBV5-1	CASSLDGTGAMNTEAFF	TGCGCCAGCAGCTTGGACGGGACAGGGGCGATGAACACTGAAGCTTTCTTT
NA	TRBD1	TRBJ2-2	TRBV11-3	CASSHGTGGAGELFF	TGTGCCAGCAGCCACGGGACAGGGGGAGCCGGGGAGCTGTTTTTT
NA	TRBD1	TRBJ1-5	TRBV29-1	CSVGQGGNQPQHF	TGCAGCGTTGGACAGGGCGGCAATCAGCCCCAGCATTTT
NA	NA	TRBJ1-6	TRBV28	CASSLERYYNSPLHF	TGTGCCAGCAGTTTGGAGAGATACTATAATTCACCCCTCCACTTT
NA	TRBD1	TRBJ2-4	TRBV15	CATRPSRDRENIQYF	TGTGCCACCAGACCGAGCCGGGACAGAGAAAACATTCAGTACTTC
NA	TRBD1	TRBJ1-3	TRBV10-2	CASSEDRGSGNTIYF	TGCGCCAGCAGTGAGGACAGGGGCTCTGGAAACACCATATATTTT
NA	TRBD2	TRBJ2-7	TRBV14	CASSQQGLPSEQYF	TGTGCCAGCAGCCAGCAGGGACTACCCTCAGAGCAGTACTTC
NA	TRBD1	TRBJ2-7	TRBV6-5	CASSSPDRGLSSEQYF	TGTGCCAGCAGTTCCCCGGACAGGGGACTCTCCTCCGAGCAGTACTTC
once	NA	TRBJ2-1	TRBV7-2	CASSLVPSFDEQFF	TGTGCCAGCAGCTTAGTCCCTAGTTTCGATGAGCAGTTCTTC
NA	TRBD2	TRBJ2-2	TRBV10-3	CAIGSRLADPGELFF	TGTGCCATCGGGAGCCGACTAGCGGATCCCGGGGAGCTGTTTTTT
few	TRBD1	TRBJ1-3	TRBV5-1	CASSLQGAAGNTIYF	TGCGCCAGCAGCCTCCAGGGGGCGGCTGGAAACACCATATATTTT
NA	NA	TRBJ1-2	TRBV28	CASRPAASYGYTF	TGTGCCAGCAGACCCGCGGCAAGCTATGGCTACACCTTC
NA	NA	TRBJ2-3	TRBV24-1	CATNPTGRPDTQYF	TGTGCCACCAACCCGACAGGTCGCCCAGATACGCAGTATTTT
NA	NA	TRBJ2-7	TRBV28	CASSFPLWSSSYEQYF	TGTGCCAGCAGTTTCCCCTTGTGGAGTAGCTCCTACGAGCAGTACTTC
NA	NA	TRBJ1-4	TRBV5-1	CASSLGGPEKLFF	TGCGCCAGCAGCTTGGGAGGGCCTGAAAAACTGTTTTTT
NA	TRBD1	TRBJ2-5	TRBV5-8	CASSLALGQGTGETQYF	TGTGCCAGCAGCTTGGCCCTGGGACAGGGGACAGGAGAGACCCAGTACTTC
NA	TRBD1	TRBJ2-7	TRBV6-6	CASSWDSGSYEQYF	TGTGCCAGCAGTTGGGACAGCGGCTCCTACGAGCAGTACTTC
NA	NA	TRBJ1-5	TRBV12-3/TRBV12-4	CASSLWGGEPQHF	TGTGCCAGCAGTTTATGGGGGGGGGAGCCCCAGCATTTT
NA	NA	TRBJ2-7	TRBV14	CASSRGLSYEQYF	TGTGCCAGCAGCCGGGGACTTTCTTACGAGCAGTACTTC
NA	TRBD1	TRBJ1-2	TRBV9	CASSDRTGGYGYTF	TGTGCCAGCAGCGACCGGACAGGGGGCTATGGCTACACCTTC
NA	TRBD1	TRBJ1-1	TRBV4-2	CASRISGTGDEAFF	TGTGCCAGCAGAATTTCGGGGACAGGGGATGAAGCTTTCTTT
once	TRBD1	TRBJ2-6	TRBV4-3	CASSQGQGALGANVLTF	TGCGCCAGCAGCCAAGGACAGGGGGCACTTGGGGCCAACGTCCTGACTTTC
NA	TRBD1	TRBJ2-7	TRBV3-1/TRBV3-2	CASSLTGLGEQYF	TGTGCCAGCAGCCTGACAGGGTTGGGCGAGCAGTACTTC
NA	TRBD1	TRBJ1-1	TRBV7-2	CASSFGQVIAEAFF	TGTGCCAGCAGCTTTGGACAGGTCATCGCTGAAGCTTTCTTT